The sequence of this T cell receptor beta chain was determined in a study of cytomegalovirus exposure and HLA in healthy donors. Between the trimmed V and J ends, which lost 4 bases and 4 bases, there was a span of 23 bases. Germline V gene data show CDR1 as SEHNR and CDR2 as FQNEAQ (reference sequence). The CDR3 spans 18 residues. Study observations and caveats: It was reportedly the case that the classifier diagnosed cytomegalovirus status with high specificity and sensitivity. In vitro confirmation showed three CMV-associated chains to be CMV antigen specific.

Produced via immunoSEQ multiplex PCR; TCRdb's table is partial and in-frame only. This repertoire shows roughly 200,000 clones, roughly three quarters found once; its top ten account for 1.2%. Concerning this clone itself: The antigen is undetermined.

The rearrangement uses TRBV7-9 and TRBJ2-1; a possible D gene is TRBD1 (6 bases). Source material: PBMCs. The clonotype comes from a woman younger than 45 in good health and CMV-seronegative. This chain's CDR3 is CASSSQNPDRWAYNEQFF. CDR3 in DNA: TGTGCCAGCAGCTCACAAAACCCAGACAGGTGGGCTTACAATGAGCAGTTCTTC.